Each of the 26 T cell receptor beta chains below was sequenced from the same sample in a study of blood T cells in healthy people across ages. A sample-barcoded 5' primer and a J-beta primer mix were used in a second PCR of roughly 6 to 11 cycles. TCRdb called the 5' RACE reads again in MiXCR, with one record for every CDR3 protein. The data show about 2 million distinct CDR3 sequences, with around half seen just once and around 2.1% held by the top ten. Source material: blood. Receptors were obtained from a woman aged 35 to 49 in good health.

The CDR3 DNA sequence: TGTGCCAGCAGCCCCCGCCGCACTGTGGACAGGGATGTTAGCACCTTC. Its protein is CASSPRRTVDRDVSTF. The chain employs TRBV7-9 and TRBJ1-2; 8 positions match TRBD1. CDR3 length: 16 amino acids. The junction had 21 bases not matched to a gene; V was cut back by 5 bases and J by 13 bases. Germline CDR1 reads SEHNR; CDR2 reads FQNEAQ (reference sequence).

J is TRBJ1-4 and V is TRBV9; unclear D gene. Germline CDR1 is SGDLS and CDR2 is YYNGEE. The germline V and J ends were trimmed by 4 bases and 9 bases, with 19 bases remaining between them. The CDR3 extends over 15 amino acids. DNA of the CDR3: TGTGCCAGCAGCATAGACTCAGGCCGAGGGAAAAAACTGTTTTTT. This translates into CASSIDSGRGKKLFF.

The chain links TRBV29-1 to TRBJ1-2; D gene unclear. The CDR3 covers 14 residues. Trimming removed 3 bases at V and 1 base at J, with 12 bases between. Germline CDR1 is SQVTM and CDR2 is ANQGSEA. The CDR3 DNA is TGCAGCGTTGACCAGCTTAACCTTAACTATGGCTACACCTTC. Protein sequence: CSVDQLNLNYGYTF. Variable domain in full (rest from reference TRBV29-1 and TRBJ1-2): SAVISQKPSRDICQRGTSLTIQCQVDSQVTMMFWYRQQPGQSLTLIATANQGSEATYESGFVIDKFPISRPNLTFSTLTVSNMSPEDSSIYLCSVDQLNLNYGYTFGSGTRLTVV.

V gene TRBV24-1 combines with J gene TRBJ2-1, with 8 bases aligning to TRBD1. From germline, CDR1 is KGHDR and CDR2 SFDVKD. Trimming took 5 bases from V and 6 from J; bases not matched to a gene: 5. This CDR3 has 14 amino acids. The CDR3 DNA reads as TGTGCCACCAGTGGGCAGGGGGCTTGCAATGAGCAGTTCTTC. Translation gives CATSGQGACNEQFF.

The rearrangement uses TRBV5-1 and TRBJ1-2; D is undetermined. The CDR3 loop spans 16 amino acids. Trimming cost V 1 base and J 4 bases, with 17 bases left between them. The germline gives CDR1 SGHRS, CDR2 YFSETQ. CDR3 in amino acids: CASSLSLSGSSYGYTF. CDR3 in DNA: TGCGCCAGCAGCTTGTCTCTCTCGGGCAGTTCCTATGGCTACACCTTC.

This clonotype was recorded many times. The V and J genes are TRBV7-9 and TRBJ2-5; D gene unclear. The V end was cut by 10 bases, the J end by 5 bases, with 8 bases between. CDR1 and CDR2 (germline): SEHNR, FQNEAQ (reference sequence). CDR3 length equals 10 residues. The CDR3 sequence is CAIRAETQYF. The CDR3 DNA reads TGTGCCATCCGAGCGGAGACCCAGTACTTC. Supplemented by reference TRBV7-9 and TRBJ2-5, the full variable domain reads DTGVSQNPRHKITKRGQNVTFRCDPISEHNRLYWYRQTLGQGPEFLTYFQNEAQLEKSRLLSDRFSAERPKGSFSTLEIQRTEQGDSAMYLCAIRAETQYFGPGTRLLVL.

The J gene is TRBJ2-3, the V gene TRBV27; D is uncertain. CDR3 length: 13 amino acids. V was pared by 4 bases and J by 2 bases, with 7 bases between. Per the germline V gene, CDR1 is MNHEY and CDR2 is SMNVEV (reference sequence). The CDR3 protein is CASSWQLTDTQYF. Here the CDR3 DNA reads TGTGCCAGCAGTTGGCAGCTCACAGATACGCAGTATTTT.

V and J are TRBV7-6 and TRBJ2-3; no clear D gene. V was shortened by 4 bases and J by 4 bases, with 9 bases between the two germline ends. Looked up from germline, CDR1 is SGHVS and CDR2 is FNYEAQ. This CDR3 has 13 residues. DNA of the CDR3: TGTGCCAGCAGCTGCACGGATCCAGATACGCAGTATTTT. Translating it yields CASSCTDPDTQYF.

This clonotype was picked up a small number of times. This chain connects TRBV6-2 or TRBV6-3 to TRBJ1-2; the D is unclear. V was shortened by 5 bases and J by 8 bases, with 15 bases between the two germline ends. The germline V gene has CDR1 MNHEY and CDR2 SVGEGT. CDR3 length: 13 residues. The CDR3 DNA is TGTGCCAGCAGTCCCGGGAGTTTCGGAGGCTACACCTTC. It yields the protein CASSPGSFGGYTF.

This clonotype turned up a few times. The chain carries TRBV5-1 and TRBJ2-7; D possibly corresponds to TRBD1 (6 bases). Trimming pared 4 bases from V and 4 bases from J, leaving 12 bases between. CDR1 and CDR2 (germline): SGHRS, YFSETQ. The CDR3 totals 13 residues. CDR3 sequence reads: CASSVQGQYEQYF. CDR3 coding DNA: TGCGCCAGCAGCGTACAGGGTCAATACGAGCAGTACTTC.

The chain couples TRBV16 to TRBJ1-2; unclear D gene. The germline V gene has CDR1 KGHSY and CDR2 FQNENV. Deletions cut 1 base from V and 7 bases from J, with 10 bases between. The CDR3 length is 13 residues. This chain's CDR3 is CASSQLVATGYTF. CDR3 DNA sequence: TGTGCCAGCAGCCAATTGGTAGCAACTGGCTACACCTTC. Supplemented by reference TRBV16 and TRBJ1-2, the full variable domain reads GEEVAQTPKHLVRGEGQKAKLYCAPIKGHSYVFWYQQVLKNEFKFLISFQNENVFDETGMPKERFSAKCLPNSPCSLEIQATKLEDSAVYFCASSQLVATGYTFGSGTRLTVV.

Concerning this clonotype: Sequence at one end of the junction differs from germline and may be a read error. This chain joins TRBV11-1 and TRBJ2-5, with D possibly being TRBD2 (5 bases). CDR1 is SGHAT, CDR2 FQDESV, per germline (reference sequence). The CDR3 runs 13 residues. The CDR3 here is CASSLVAWETQYF. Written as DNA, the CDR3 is TGTGCCAGTAGCTTAGTAGCGTGGGAGACCCAGTACTTC.

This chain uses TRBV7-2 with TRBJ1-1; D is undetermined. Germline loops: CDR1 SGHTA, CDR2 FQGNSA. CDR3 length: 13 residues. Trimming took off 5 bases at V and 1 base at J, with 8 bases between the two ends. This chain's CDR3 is CASSANGNTEAFF. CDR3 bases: TGTGCCAGCAGCGCTAACGGGAACACTGAAGCTTTCTTT. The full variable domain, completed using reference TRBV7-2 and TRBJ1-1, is GAGVSQSPSNKVTEKGKDVELRCDPISGHTALYWYRQSLGQGLEFLIYFQGNSAPDKSGLPSDRFSAERTGGSVSTLTIQRTQQEDSAVYLCASSANGNTEAFFGQGTRLTVV.

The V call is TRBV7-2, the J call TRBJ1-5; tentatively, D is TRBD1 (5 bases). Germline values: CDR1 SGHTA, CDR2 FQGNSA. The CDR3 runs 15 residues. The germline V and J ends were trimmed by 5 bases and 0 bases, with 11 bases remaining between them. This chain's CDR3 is CASSRGDVSNQPQHF. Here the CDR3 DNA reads TGTGCCAGCAGCCGTGGGGACGTTAGCAATCAGCCCCAGCATTTT.

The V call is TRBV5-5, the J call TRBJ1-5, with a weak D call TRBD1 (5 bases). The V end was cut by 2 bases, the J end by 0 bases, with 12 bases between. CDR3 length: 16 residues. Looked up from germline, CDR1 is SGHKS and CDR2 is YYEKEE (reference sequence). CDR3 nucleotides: TGTGCCAGCAGCTTTAGACAGTCCCCTAGCAATCAGCCCCAGCATTTT. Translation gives CASSFRQSPSNQPQHF. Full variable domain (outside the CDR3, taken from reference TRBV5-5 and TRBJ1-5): DAGVTQSPTHLIKTRGQQVTLRCSPISGHKSVSWYQQVLGQGPQFIFQYYEKEERGRGNFPDRFSARQFPNYSSELNVNALLLGDSALYLCASSFRQSPSNQPQHFGDGTRLSIL.

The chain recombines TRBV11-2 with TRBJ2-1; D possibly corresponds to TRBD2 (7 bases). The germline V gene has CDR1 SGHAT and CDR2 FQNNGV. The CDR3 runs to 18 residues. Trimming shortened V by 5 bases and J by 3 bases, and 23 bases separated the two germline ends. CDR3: CASSLAGAPIRLYNEQFF. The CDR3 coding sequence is TGTGCCAGCAGCCTGGCGGGGGCTCCAATAAGACTCTACAATGAGCAGTTCTTC.

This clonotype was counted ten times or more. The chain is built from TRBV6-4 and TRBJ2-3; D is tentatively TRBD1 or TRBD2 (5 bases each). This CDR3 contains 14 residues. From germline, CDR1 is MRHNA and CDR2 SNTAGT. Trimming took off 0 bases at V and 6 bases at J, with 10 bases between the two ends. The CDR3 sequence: CASSDSGLADTQYF. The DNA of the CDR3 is TGTGCCAGCAGTGACTCGGGGCTAGCCGATACGCAGTATTTT.

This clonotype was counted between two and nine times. As DNA, the CDR3 is TGCAGTGCTGCGCTGACTCCCCTTGGGACAGGGGATTTCTATGGCTACACCTTC. Its translation is CSAALTPLGTGDFYGYTF. This rearrangement joins TRBV20-1 to TRBJ1-2; TRBD1 agrees at 10 bases. The V and J ends lost 5 bases and 4 bases, in that order; junction bases with no gene match: 19. Germline CDR1 and CDR2: DFQATT and SNEGSKA (reference sequence). The CDR3 spans 18 residues.

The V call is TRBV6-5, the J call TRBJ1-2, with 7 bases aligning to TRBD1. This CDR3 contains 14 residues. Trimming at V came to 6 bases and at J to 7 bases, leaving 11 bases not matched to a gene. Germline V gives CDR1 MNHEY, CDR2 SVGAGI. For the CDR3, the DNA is TGTGCCAGCAGCGCCATGACAGGGCGGGTTGGCTACACCTTC. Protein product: CASSAMTGRVGYTF.

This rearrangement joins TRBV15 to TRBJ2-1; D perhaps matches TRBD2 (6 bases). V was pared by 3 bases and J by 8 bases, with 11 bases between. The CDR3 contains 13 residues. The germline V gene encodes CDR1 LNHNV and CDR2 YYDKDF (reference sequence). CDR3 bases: TGTGCCACCAGCAGCCCCTCGGGGGATGAGCAGTTCTTC. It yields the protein CATSSPSGDEQFF. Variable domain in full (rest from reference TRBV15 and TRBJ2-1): DAMVIQNPRYQVTQFGKPVTLSCSQTLNHNVMYWYQQKSSQAPKLLFHYYDKDFNNEADTPDNFQSRRPNTSFCFLDIRSPGLGDTAMYLCATSSPSGDEQFFGPGTRLTVL.

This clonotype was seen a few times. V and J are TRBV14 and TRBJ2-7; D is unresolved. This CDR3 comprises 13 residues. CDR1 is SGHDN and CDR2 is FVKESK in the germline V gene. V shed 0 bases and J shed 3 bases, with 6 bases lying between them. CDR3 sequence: CASSQEIDYEQYF. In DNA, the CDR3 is TGTGCCAGCAGCCAAGAAATTGACTACGAGCAGTACTTC.

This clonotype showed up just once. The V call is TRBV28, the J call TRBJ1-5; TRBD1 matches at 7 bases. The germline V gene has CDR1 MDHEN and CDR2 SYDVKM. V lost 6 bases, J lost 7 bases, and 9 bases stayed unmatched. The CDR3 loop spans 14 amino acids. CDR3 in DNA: TGTGCCAGCAGCCAAACAGGGGAGGGACAGCCCCAGCATTTT. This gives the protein CASSQTGEGQPQHF.

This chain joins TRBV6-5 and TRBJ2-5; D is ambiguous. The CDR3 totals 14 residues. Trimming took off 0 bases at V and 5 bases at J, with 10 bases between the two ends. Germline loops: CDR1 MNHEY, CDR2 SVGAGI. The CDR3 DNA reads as TGTGCCAGCAGTTACTCGGACGCGACGGAGACCCAGTACTTC. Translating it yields CASSYSDATETQYF.

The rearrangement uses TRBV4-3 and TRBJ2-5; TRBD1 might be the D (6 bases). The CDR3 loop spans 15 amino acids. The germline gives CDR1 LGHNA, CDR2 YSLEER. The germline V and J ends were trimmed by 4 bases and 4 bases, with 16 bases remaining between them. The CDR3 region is CASSPSEGVGETQYF. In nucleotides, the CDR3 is TGCGCCAGCAGCCCCAGCGAGGGGGTCGGAGAGACCCAGTACTTC.

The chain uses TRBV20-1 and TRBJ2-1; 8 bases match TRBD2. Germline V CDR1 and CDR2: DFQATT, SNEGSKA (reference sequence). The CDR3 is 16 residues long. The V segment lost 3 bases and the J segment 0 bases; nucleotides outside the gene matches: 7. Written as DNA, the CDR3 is TGCAGTGCTAGTATTCGGGGGGGCCCCTCCTACAATGAGCAGTTCTTC. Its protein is CSASIRGGPSYNEQFF.

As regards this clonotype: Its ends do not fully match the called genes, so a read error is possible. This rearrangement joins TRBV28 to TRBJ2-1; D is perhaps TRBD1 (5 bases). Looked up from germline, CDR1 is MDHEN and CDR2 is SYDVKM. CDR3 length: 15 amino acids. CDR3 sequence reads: CTSSQGAASYNEQFF. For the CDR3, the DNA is TGTACCAGCAGCCAAGGGGCCGCCTCCTACAATGAGCAGTTCTTC. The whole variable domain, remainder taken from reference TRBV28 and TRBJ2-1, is DVKVTQSSRYLVKRTGEKVFLECVQDMDHENMFWYRQDPGLGLRLIYFSYDVKMKEKGDIPEGYSVSREKKERFSLILESASTNQTSMYLCTSSQGAASYNEQFFGPGTRLTVL.